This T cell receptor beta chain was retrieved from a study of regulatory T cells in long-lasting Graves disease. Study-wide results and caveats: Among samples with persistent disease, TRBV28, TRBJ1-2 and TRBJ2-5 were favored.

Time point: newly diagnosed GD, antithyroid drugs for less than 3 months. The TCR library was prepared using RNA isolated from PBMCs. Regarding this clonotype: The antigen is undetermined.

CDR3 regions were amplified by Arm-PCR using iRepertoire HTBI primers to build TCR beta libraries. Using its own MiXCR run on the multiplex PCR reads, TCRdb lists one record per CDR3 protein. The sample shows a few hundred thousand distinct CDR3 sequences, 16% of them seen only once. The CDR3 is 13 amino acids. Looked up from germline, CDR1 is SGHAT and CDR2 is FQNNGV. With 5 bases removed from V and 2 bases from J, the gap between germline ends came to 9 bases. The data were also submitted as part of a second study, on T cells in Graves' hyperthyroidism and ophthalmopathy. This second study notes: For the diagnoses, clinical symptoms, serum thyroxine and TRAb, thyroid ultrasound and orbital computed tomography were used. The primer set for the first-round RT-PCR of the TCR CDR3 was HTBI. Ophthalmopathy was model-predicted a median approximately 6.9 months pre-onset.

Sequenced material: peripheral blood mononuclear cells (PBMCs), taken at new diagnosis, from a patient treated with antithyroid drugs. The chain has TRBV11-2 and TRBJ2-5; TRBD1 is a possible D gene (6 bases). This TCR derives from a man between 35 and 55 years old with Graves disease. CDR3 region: CASSIQGQETQYF. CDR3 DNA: TGTGCCAGCAGCATACAGGGACAAGAGACCCAGTACTTC.